This T cell receptor (beta chain) is drawn from a study of cytomegalovirus exposure and HLA in healthy donors. Overall study results and limits: Rare sequences made up most TCRs, while some public TCRs were found in many donors. Reportedly, cytomegalovirus status was diagnosed with high sensitivity and specificity.

Repertoires were generated with immunoSEQ multiplex PCR, while TCRdb's copy carries only in-frame clones and drops some. Among a few hundred thousand clones listed, 90% were seen once. Germline CDR1 is MGHRA and CDR2 is YSYEKL. CDR3 size: 13 residues. V was pared by 2 bases and J by 5 bases, with 9 bases between. About this clone: What it recognizes is unknown.

V is TRBV4-1 and J is TRBJ2-5, with D uncertain. The receptor was isolated from a woman under 30 in good health and CMV-seronegative. The specimen was PBMCs. This chain's CDR3 is CASSQFWRETQYF. The CDR3 DNA reads as TGCGCCAGCAGCCAATTCTGGCGGGAGACCCAGTACTTC.